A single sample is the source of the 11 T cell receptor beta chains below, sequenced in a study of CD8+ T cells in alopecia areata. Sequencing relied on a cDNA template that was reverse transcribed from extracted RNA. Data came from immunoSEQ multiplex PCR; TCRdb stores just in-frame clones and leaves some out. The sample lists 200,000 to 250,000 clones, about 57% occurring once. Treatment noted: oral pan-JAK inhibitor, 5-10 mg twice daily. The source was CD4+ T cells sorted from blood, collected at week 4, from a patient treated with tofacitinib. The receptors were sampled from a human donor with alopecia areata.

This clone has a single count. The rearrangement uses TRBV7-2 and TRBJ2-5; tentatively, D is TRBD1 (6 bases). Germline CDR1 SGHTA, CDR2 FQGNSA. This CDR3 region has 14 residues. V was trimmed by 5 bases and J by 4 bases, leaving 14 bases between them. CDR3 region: CASSPSRDTETQYF. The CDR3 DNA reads TGTGCCAGCAGCCCTTCCCGGGACACAGAGACCCAGTACTTC.

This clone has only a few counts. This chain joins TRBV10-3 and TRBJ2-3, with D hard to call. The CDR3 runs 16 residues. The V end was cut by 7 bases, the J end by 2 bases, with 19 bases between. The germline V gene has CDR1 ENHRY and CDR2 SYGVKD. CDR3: CAIKTTSALHTDTQYF. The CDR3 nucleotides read TGTGCCATCAAAACAACCTCCGCGCTCCACACAGATACGCAGTATTTT.

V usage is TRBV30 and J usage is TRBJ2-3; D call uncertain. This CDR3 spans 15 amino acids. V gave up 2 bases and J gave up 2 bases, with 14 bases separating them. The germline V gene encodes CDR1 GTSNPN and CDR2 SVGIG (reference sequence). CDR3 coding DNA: TGTGCCTGGAGTTCCGGTAGGCTAAACACAGATACGCAGTATTTT. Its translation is CAWSSGRLNTDTQYF.

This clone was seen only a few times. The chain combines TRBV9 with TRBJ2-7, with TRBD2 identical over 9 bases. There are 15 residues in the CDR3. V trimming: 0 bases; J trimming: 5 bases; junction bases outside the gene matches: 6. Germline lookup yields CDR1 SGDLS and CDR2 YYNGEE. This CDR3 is CASSVGGAGGHEQYF. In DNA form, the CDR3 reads TGTGCCAGCAGCGTAGGTGGAGCGGGGGGACACGAGCAGTACTTC.

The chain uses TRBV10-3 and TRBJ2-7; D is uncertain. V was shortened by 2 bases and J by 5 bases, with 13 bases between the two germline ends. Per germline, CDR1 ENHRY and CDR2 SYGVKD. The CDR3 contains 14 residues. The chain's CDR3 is CAISESQTPHEQYF. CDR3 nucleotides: TGTGCCATCAGTGAGAGCCAGACCCCCCACGAGCAGTACTTC.

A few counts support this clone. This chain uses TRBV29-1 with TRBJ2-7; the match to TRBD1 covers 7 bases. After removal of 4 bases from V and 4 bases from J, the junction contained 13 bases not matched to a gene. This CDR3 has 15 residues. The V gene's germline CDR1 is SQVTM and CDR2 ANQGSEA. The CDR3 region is CSVAGQPGQIYEQYF. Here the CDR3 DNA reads TGCAGCGTTGCCGGACAACCGGGACAGATATACGAGCAGTACTTC.

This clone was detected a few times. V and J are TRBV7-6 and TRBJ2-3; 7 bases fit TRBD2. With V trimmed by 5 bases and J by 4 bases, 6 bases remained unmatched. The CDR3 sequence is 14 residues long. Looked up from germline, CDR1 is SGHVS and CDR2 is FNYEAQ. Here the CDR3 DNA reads TGTGCCAGCAGCCAAGCGGGGCCCGCAGATACGCAGTATTTT. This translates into CASSQAGPADTQYF.

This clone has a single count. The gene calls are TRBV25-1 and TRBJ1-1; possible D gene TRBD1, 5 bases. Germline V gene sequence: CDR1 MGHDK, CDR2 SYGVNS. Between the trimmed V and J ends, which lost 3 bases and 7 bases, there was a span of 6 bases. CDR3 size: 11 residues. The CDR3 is CASSDGGEAFF. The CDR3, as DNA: TGTGCCAGCAGTGACGGGGGTGAAGCTTTCTTT.

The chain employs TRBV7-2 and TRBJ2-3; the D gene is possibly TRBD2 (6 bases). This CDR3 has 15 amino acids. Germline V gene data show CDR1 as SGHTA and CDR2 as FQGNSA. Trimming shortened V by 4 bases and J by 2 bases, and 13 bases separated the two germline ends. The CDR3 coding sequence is TGTGCCAGCAGCTATCGGGACTCTTACACAGATACGCAGTATTTT. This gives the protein CASSYRDSYTDTQYF.

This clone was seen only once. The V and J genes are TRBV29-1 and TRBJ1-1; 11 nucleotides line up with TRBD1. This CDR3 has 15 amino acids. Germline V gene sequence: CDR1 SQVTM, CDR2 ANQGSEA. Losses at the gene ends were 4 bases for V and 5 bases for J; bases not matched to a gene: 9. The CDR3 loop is CSVGYVGTGGTEAFF. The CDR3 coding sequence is TGCAGCGTTGGCTACGTAGGGACAGGGGGTACTGAAGCTTTCTTT.

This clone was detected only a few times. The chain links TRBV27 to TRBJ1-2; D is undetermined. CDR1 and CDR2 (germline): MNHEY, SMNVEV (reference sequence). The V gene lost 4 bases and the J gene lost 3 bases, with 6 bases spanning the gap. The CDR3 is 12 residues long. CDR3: CASSSSDYGYTF. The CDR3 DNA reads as TGTGCCAGCAGTTCGTCAGACTATGGCTACACCTTC.